These 27 T cell receptor beta chains were all obtained from the same sample, sequenced in a study of technical replicates of blood from several donors (dated by TCRdb to about 2017). Libraries came from the immunoSEQ multiplex PCR assay. The table was pulled from immuneACCESS by TCRdb, which kept in-frame rearrangements only. Such tables lose some clones; where checked, under half of the loss comes from unresolved V genes, and the rest has no known cause. The sample contains about 75,000 clones, roughly 90% of them found a single time. 0.35% to 0.45% of the sample is held by the ten biggest clonotypes. Material for sequencing was T cells isolated from PBMCs. Receptors originate from a human donor in good health.

This chain joins TRBV2 and TRBJ1-2, with 8 bases identical to TRBD1. The CDR3 sequence is 13 residues long. Germline values: CDR1 SNHLY, CDR2 FYNNEI. V gave up 8 bases and J gave up 5 bases; unmatched junction bases: 7. DNA of the CDR3: TGTGCCAGCCAGGGGGCAGTTGGGTATGGCTACACCTTC. Its protein product is CASQGAVGYGYTF.

J is TRBJ1-2 and V is TRBV5-1, with D possibly being TRBD1 (5 bases). V lost 0 bases and J lost 4, with 13 bases in between. There are 15 residues in the CDR3. From germline, CDR1 is SGHRS and CDR2 YFSETQ. The CDR3 loop reads CASSLGPPGGYGYTF. CDR3 nucleotide sequence: TGCGCCAGCAGCTTGGGACCTCCCGGGGGCTATGGCTACACCTTC.

The chain joins TRBV9 to TRBJ2-3; D is ambiguous. CDR1 and CDR2 from the germline V gene are SGDLS and YYNGEE. The V and J ends lost 0 bases and 0 bases respectively, with 8 bases between them. CDR3 length: 15 residues. The CDR3 DNA sequence: TGTGCCAGCAGCGTAGTCTCTTCTAGCACAGATACGCAGTATTTT. Its translation: CASSVVSSSTDTQYF. Full variable domain (missing parts from reference TRBV9 and TRBJ2-3): DSGVTQTPKHLITATGQRVTLRCSPRSGDLSVYWYQQSLDQGLQFLIQYYNGEERAKGNILERFSAQQFPDLHSELNLSSLELGDSALYFCASSVVSSSTDTQYFGPGTRLTVL.

This chain uses TRBV4-3 with TRBJ2-5, with unresolved D. The CDR3 is 15 amino acids. From germline, CDR1 is LGHNA and CDR2 YSLEER. V was clipped by 4 bases and J by 5 bases, with 17 bases between them. The CDR3 loop is CASSPIVRFGETQYF. The CDR3 DNA follows: TGCGCCAGCAGCCCCATCGTGAGGTTTGGGGAGACCCAGTACTTC.

This rearrangement joins TRBV7-2 to TRBJ2-7; the match to TRBD2 covers 14 bases. The CDR3 runs 15 residues. Germline assignment: CDR1 SGHTA and CDR2 FQGNSA. Trimming cost V 5 bases and J 2 bases; bases outside gene matches: 2. For the CDR3, the DNA is TGTGCCAGCAGCGCGGGACTAGCGGGAGCCTACGAGCAGTACTTC. It specifies CASSAGLAGAYEQYF. The full variable domain, with the rest looked up from reference TRBV7-2 and TRBJ2-7, is GAGVSQSPSNKVTEKGKDVELRCDPISGHTALYWYRQSLGQGLEFLIYFQGNSAPDKSGLPSDRFSAERTGGSVSTLTIQRTQQEDSAVYLCASSAGLAGAYEQYFGPGTRLTVT.

The V and J genes are TRBV7-9 and TRBJ1-1, with D possibly TRBD1 on 6 matching bases. V shed 11 bases and J shed 4 bases, with 20 bases lying between them. This CDR3 has 14 residues. CDR1 and CDR2 (germline): SEHNR, FQNEAQ (reference sequence). The CDR3 DNA follows: TGTGCCGGCGACGGGGGGGCTATCGCCACTGAAGCTTTCTTT. Its protein is CAGDGGAIATEAFF. The variable domain in full, completed from reference TRBV7-9 and TRBJ1-1, reads DTGVSQNPRHKITKRGQNVTFRCDPISEHNRLYWYRQTLGQGPEFLTYFQNEAQLEKSRLLSDRFSAERPKGSFSTLEIQRTEQGDSAMYLCAGDGGAIATEAFFGQGTRLTVV.

The rearrangement uses TRBV18 and TRBJ1-1; D may be TRBD1 (5 bases). The CDR3 length is 12 residues. Germline V CDR1 and CDR2: KGHSH, LQKENI. V was trimmed by 7 bases and J by 7 bases, leaving 13 bases between them. CDR3: CASFPGRREAFF. CDR3 bases: TGTGCCAGCTTCCCAGGGAGGCGTGAAGCTTTCTTT.

The V call is TRBV9, the J call TRBJ1-1, with 8 bases that match TRBD1. The V gene's germline CDR1 is SGDLS and CDR2 YYNGEE. There are 15 residues in the CDR3. Trimming removed 4 bases from V and 1 base from J; junction bases left unmatched: 6. In DNA, the CDR3 is TGTGCCAGCAGCAACCGACAGGGGCAGAACACTGAAGCTTTCTTT. Its protein is CASSNRQGQNTEAFF.

The V and J genes are TRBV15 and TRBJ2-7; 8 nucleotides agree with TRBD1. The CDR3 spans 14 residues. The J segment lost 2 bases and the V segment lost 2 bases, leaving 2 bases of the junction unmatched. Looked up from germline, CDR1 is LNHNV and CDR2 is YYDKDF (reference sequence). The CDR3: CATSRTGGTYEQYF. The CDR3 nucleotides are TGTGCCACCAGCAGAACAGGGGGAACCTACGAGCAGTACTTC.

V and J are TRBV4-1 and TRBJ1-1; 7 positions agree with TRBD1. The V gene end was trimmed by 0 bases and the J gene end by 5 bases; junction bases not matched to a gene: 6. Germline V gene data show CDR1 as MGHRA and CDR2 as YSYEKL. The CDR3 sequence is 15 residues long. CDR3 DNA sequence: TGCGCCAGCAGCCAAGAGGCGCAGGGGGTTACTGAAGCTTTCTTT. Translation: CASSQEAQGVTEAFF.

The chain employs TRBV5-4 and TRBJ2-3, with a weak D call TRBD2 (5 bases). Trimming removed 4 bases from V and 2 bases from J, with 11 bases in between. This CDR3 has 14 residues. Germline-derived CDR1 and CDR2 are SGHNT and YYREEE (reference sequence). CDR3 sequence (DNA): TGTGCCAGCAGCGCCGGACTGAACACAGATACGCAGTATTTT. Amino acids: CASSAGLNTDTQYF.

The gene calls are TRBV27 and TRBJ2-3; D gene uncertain. The germline CDR1 and CDR2 sequences are MNHEY and SMNVEV (reference sequence). This CDR3 region has 13 residues. V lost 8 bases, J lost 6 bases, and 15 bases lay in between. This CDR3 is CASSVIDVDTQYF. The CDR3 nucleotides read TGTGCCAGCTCGGTCATCGATGTGGATACGCAGTATTTT.

This CDR3 is CASSSRQGARELFF. The CDR3 DNA reads as TGTGCCAGCAGCAGTAGACAGGGGGCTCGGGAGCTGTTTTTT. The chain links TRBV11-3 to TRBJ2-2; 10 nucleotides agree with TRBD1. This CDR3 has 14 amino acids. The V segment lost 5 bases and the J segment 9 bases; nucleotides outside the gene matches: 6. CDR1 is SGHNT, CDR2 YENEEA, per germline. Full variable domain (remainder filled in from reference TRBV11-3 and TRBJ2-2): EAGVVQSPRYKIIEKKQPVAFWCNPISGHNTLYWYLQNLGQGPELLIRYENEEAVDDSQLPKDRFSAERLKGVDSTLKIQPAELGDSAVYLCASSSRQGARELFFGEGSRLTVL.

The chain recombines TRBV2 with TRBJ2-2; 15 positions match TRBD2. The V gene end was trimmed by 7 bases and the J gene end by 4 bases; junction bases not matched to a gene: 4. This CDR3 spans 16 amino acids. Germline lookup yields CDR1 SNHLY and CDR2 FYNNEI. CDR3 DNA: TGTGCCAGCAAGGAGGGACTAGCGGGGGGCACCGGGGAGCTGTTTTTT. It specifies CASKEGLAGGTGELFF.

The V and J genes are TRBV2 and TRBJ2-3, with TRBD2 identical over 9 bases. Trimming at V came to 2 bases and at J to 2 bases, leaving 11 bases not matched to a gene. Germline V gene sequence: CDR1 SNHLY, CDR2 FYNNEI. The CDR3 has 18 residues. The CDR3 spells CASSELAGWGPVTDTQYF. CDR3 DNA: TGTGCCAGCAGTGAACTAGCGGGATGGGGGCCCGTCACAGATACGCAGTATTTT.

The chain is built from TRBV15 and TRBJ1-5, with D unresolved. This CDR3 spans 15 amino acids. The germline gives CDR1 LNHNV, CDR2 YYDKDF (reference sequence). Deletions cut 1 base from V and 4 bases from J, with 11 bases between. For the CDR3, the DNA is TGTGCCACCAGCAGAGGATGGCAGGCAAATCAGCCCCAGCATTTT. Translated, it gives CATSRGWQANQPQHF.

The V call is TRBV27, the J call TRBJ2-2; 7 bases align to TRBD1. The CDR3 sequence is 16 residues long. CDR1 MNHEY and CDR2 SMNVEV come from the germline V gene (reference sequence). Losses at the gene ends were 7 bases for V and 1 base for J; bases not matched to a gene: 9. CDR3 sequence: CASMVLRTGNTGELFF. As DNA, the CDR3 is TGTGCCAGCATGGTTCTAAGGACAGGGAACACCGGGGAGCTGTTTTTT.

J is TRBJ2-7 and V is TRBV7-9, with D tentatively TRBD1 (5 bases). V lost 5 bases to trimming and J lost 6 bases, with 20 bases between them. Germline lookup yields CDR1 SEHNR and CDR2 FQNEAQ (reference sequence). CDR3 length equals 15 residues. The CDR3 DNA is TGTGCCAGCAGCGTCGGTGGCAGGGTCCTGGGCGAGCAGTACTTC. Its translation is CASSVGGRVLGEQYF.

The chain is built from TRBV4-3 and TRBJ1-2; maybe TRBD1 (6 bases). The CDR3 is 17 amino acids. Per germline, CDR1 LGHNA and CDR2 YSLEER. The V end was cut by 0 bases, the J end by 2 bases, with 16 bases between. Here the CDR3 reads CASSQEPRGVGNYGYTF. CDR3 sequence (DNA): TGCGCCAGCAGCCAAGAGCCCAGGGGTGTGGGCAACTATGGCTACACCTTC.

The gene calls are TRBV19 and TRBJ2-3; TRBD1 matches at 8 bases. This CDR3 has 15 residues. The junction had 8 bases not matched to a gene; V was cut back by 5 bases and J by 4 bases. The germline V gene has CDR1 LNHDA and CDR2 SQIVND (reference sequence). The CDR3 loop is CASSSQGVSADTQYF. The CDR3 region has the DNA TGTGCCAGTAGTTCACAGGGGGTTAGTGCAGATACGCAGTATTTT.

V usage is TRBV27 and J usage is TRBJ1-1, with 8 bases matching TRBD1. CDR3 length: 14 amino acids. From germline, CDR1 is MNHEY and CDR2 SMNVEV (reference sequence). V was clipped by 2 bases and J by 5 bases; unmatched bases: 4. The CDR3 sequence is CASSLDRGRTEAFF. The CDR3 DNA sequence: TGTGCCAGCAGTTTAGACAGGGGACGGACTGAAGCTTTCTTT.

The chain carries TRBV20-1 and TRBJ1-4; 8 bases match TRBD1. J lost 8 bases, V lost 6 bases, and 2 bases had no gene match. This CDR3 has 11 amino acids. Germline CDR1 DFQATT, CDR2 SNEGSKA (reference sequence). CDR3 nucleotide sequence: TGCAGTGCGAGGGACAGGGAAAAACTGTTTTTT. Translation gives CSARDREKLFF.

The genes are TRBV30 and TRBJ1-2, with TRBD1 matching over 7 bases. Germline trimming cut 2 bases from V and 8 bases from J; bases unmatched to any gene: 8. The CDR3 is made up of 13 amino acids. CDR1 is GTSNPN and CDR2 is SVGIG in the germline V gene (reference sequence). CDR3 sequence reads: CAWSYIRGGGYTF. In DNA, the CDR3 is TGTGCCTGGAGTTACATAAGAGGGGGCGGCTACACCTTC. Complete variable domain (other parts from reference TRBV30 and TRBJ1-2): SQTIHQWPATLVQPVGSPLSLECTVEGTSNPNLYWYRQAAGRGLQLLFYSVGIGQISSEVPQNLSASRPQDRQFILSSKKLLLSDSGFYLCAWSYIRGGGYTFGSGTRLTVV.

The J gene is TRBJ1-1, the V gene TRBV7-9; D possibly corresponds to TRBD1 (5 bases). V lost 7 bases and J lost 1, with 22 bases in between. Germline CDR1 reads SEHNR; CDR2 reads FQNEAQ (reference sequence). The CDR3 is 17 amino acids. CDR3 amino acids: CASTRSWGDGWNTEAFF. The CDR3 DNA reads as TGTGCCAGCACCCGGAGTTGGGGGGACGGATGGAACACTGAAGCTTTCTTT.

The chain carries TRBV27 and TRBJ1-4; possibly TRBD1 for D (6 bases). This CDR3 has 15 residues. Germline lookup yields CDR1 MNHEY and CDR2 SMNVEV (reference sequence). V was cut by 6 bases and J by 6 bases, with 17 bases left in between. The CDR3 loop reads CASRAAGAIYEKLFF. CDR3 bases: TGTGCCAGCAGGGCCGCAGGGGCTATTTATGAAAAACTGTTTTTT.

The V call is TRBV7-3, the J call TRBJ2-7; 11 bases agree with TRBD1. This CDR3 has 15 amino acids. V dropped 5 bases and J dropped 7; count of bases not matched to a gene: 10. CDR1 is SGHTA, CDR2 FQGTGA, per germline. CDR3 bases: TGTGCCAGCAGCAACGGACAGGGGGCGGTTGGAGAGCAGTACTTC. Translated, it gives CASSNGQGAVGEQYF.

This clone was counted between two and nine times. The genes are TRBV5-6 and TRBJ2-2; the D is unclear. The V gene lost 0 bases and the J gene lost 6 bases, with 6 bases spanning the gap. Germline CDR1 and CDR2: SGHDT and YYEEEE. The CDR3 is made up of 13 amino acids. CDR3 nucleotide sequence: TGTGCCAGCAGCTTGGTAATAGCCGGGGAGCTGTTTTTT. This codes for CASSLVIAGELFF.